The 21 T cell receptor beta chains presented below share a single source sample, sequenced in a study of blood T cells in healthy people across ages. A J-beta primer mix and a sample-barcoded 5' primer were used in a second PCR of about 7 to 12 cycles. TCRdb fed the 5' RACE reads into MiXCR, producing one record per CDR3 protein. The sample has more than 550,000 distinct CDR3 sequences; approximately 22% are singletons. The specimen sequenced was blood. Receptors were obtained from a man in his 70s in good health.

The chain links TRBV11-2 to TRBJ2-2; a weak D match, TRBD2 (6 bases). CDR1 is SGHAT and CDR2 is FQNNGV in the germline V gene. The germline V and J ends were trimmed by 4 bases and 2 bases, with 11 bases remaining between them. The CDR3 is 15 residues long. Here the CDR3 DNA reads TGTGCCAGCAGCTATAGGACTACCAACACCGGGGAGCTGTTTTTT. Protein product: CASSYRTTNTGELFF.

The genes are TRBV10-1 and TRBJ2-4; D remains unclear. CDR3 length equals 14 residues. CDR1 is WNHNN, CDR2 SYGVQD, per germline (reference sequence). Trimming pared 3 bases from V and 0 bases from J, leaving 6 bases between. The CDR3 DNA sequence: TGCGCCAGCAGTGATGTGCTAGCCAAAAACATTCAGTACTTC. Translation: CASSDVLAKNIQYF.

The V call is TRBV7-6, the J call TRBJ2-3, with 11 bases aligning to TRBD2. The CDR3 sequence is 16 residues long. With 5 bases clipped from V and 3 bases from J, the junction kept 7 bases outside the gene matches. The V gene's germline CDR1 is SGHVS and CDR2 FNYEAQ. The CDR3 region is CASSPRASGRTDTQYF. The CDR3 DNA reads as TGTGCCAGCAGCCCGCGGGCTAGCGGGAGGACAGATACGCAGTATTTT.

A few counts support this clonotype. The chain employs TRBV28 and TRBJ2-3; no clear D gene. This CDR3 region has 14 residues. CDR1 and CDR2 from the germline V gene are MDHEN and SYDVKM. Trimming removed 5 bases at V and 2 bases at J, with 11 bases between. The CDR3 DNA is TGTGCCAGCAGTCCCCATCGGACCACAGATACGCAGTATTTT. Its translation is CASSPHRTTDTQYF.

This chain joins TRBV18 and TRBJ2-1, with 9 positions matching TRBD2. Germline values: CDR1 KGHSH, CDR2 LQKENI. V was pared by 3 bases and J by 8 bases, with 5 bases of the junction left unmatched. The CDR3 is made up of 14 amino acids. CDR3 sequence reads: CASSPGTSRDEQFF. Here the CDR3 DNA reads TGTGCCAGCTCACCGGGGACTAGCCGTGATGAGCAGTTCTTC.

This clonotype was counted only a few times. Here the CDR3 DNA reads TGCAGCGTTGAGGGGGGGTCCAATGAGCAGTTCTTC. Its protein is CSVEGGSNEQFF. The rearrangement uses TRBV29-1 and TRBJ2-1; 7 positions match TRBD2. V lost 3 bases to trimming and J lost 6 bases; unmatched junction nucleotides: 2. Germline lookup yields CDR1 SQVTM and CDR2 ANQGSEA. CDR3 length: 12 residues.

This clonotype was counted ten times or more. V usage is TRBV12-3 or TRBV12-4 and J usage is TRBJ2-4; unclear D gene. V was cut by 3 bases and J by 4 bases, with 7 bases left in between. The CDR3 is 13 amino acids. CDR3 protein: CASSFPPKNIQYF. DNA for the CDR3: TGTGCCAGCAGTTTCCCCCCGAAAAACATTCAGTACTTC.

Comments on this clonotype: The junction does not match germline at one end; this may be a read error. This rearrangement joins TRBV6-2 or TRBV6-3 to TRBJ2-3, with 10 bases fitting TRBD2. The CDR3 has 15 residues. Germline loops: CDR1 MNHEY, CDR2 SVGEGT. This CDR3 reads CAGRKREGRTDTQYF. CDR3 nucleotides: TGTGCCGGCAGAAAGCGGGAGGGCCGGACAGATACGCAGTATTTT.

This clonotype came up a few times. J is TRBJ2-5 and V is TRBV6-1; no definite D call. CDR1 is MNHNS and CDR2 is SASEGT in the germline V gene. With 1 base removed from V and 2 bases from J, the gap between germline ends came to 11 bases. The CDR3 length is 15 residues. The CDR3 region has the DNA TGTGCCAGCAGTGAAGAATTGGACCGACAAGAGACCCAGTACTTC. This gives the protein CASSEELDRQETQYF.

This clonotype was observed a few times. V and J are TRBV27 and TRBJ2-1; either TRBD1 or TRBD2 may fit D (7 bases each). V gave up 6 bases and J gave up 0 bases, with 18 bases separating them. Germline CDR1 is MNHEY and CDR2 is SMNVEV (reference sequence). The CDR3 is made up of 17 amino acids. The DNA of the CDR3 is TGTGCCAGCAGCCCAGGGGGGGGGCCAAGCTCCTACAATGAGCAGTTCTTC. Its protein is CASSPGGGPSSYNEQFF.

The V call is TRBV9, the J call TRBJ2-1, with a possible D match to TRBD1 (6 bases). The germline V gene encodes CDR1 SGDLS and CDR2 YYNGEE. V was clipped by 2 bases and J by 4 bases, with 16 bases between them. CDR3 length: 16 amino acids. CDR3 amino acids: CASSVQGIQTYNEQFF. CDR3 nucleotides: TGTGCCAGCAGCGTCCAGGGGATCCAAACATACAATGAGCAGTTCTTC.

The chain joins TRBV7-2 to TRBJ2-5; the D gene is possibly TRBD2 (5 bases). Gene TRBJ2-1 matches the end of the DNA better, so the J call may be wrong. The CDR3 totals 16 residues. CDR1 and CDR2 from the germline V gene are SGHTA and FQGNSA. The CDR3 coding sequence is TGTGCCAGCAGCTTAGTCGGAACTAGAGGTGGGGATGAGCAGTTCTTC. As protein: CASSLVGTRGGDEQFF.

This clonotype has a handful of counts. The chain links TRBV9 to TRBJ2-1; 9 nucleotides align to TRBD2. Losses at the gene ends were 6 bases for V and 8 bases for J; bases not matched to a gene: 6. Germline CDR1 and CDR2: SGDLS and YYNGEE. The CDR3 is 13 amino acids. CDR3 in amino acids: CASNALAGYEQFF. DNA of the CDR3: TGTGCCAGCAACGCCCTAGCGGGGTATGAGCAGTTCTTC.

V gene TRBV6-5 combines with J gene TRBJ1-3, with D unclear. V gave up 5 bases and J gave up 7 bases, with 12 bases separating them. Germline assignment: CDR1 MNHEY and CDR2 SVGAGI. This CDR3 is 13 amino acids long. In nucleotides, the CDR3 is TGTGCCAGCAGTACGGTTAGGGTCAACACCATATATTTT. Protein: CASSTVRVNTIYF.

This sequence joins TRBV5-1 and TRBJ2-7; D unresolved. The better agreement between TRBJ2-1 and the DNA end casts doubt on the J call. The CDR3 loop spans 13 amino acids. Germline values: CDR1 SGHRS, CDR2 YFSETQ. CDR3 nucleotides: TGCGCCAGCAGCCCTACCGGAGTGGGTGAGCAGTTCTTC. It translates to CASSPTGVGEQFF.

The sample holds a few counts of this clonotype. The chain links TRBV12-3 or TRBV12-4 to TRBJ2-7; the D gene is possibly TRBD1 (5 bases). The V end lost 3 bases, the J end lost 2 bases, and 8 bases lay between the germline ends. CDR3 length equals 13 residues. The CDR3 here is CASSFLGPYEQYF. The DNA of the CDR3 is TGTGCCAGCAGTTTCTTGGGGCCCTACGAGCAGTACTTC.

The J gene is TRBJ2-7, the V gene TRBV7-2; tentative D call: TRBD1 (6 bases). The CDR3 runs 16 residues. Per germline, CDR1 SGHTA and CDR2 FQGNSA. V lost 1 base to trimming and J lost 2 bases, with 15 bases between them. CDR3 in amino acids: CASSLDRAQNTYEQYF. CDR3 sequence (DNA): TGTGCCAGCAGCTTAGACAGGGCCCAAAATACCTACGAGCAGTACTTC.

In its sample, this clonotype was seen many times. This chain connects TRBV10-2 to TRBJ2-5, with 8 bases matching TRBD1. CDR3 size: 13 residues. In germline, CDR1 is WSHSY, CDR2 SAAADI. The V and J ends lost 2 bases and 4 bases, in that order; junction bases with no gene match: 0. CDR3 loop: CASSETGGETQYF. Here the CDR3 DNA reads TGCGCCAGCAGTGAGACAGGGGGAGAGACCCAGTACTTC.

The DNA for the CDR3 is TGTGCCAGCAGCTCAAGGGTGGGAGGGAGCGGGTCCACAGATACGCAGTATTTT. This sequence encodes CASSSRVGGSGSTDTQYF. The rearrangement uses TRBV7-9 and TRBJ2-3; 7 bases map to TRBD2. Germline trimming cut 4 bases from V and 2 bases from J; bases unmatched to any gene: 15. The CDR3 is 18 amino acids. Germline V gene sequence: CDR1 SEHNR, CDR2 FQNEAQ (reference sequence). The variable domain in full, with the rest retrieved from reference TRBV7-9 and TRBJ2-3, is DTGVSQNPRHKITKRGQNVTFRCDPISEHNRLYWYRQTLGQGPEFLTYFQNEAQLEKSRLLSDRFSAERPKGSFSTLEIQRTEQGDSAMYLCASSSRVGGSGSTDTQYFGPGTRLTVL.

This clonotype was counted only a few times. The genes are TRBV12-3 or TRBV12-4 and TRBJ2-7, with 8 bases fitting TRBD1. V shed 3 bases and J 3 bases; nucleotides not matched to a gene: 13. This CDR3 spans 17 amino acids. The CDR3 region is CASSFRLTDRGIYEQYF. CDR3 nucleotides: TGTGCCAGCAGTTTTCGGCTAACCGACAGGGGAATCTACGAGCAGTACTTC.

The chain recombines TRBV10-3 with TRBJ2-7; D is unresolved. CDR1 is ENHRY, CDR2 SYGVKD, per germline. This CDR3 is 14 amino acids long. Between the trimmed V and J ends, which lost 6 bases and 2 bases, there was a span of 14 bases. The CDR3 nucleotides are TGTGCCATCAGCCAAACCCCACGGACCTACGAGCAGTACTTC. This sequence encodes CAISQTPRTYEQYF.